This T cell receptor (beta chain) was sequenced for a study of CD8+ T cells in alopecia areata. Peripheral blood samples and lesional scalp punch biopsies were obtained from alopecia areata patients. CDR3 length: 15 residues. Germline V gene sequence: CDR1 SGHDT, CDR2 YYEEEE. Trimming pared 2 bases from V and 0 bases from J, leaving 6 bases between. cDNA reverse transcribed from extracted RNA served as the sequencing template. Some clones are missing from TCRdb's copy, which holds only in-frame ones; the method was immunoSEQ multiplex PCR. The data contain more than 200,000 clones, 67% of them seen just once; the ten biggest clones take up more than 0.95%.

This sequence was found in a human donor with alopecia areata. Source: CD4+ T cells sorted from blood, taken at week 0. The rearrangement joins TRBV5-6 to TRBJ2-6, with D hard to call. CDR3 sequence reads: CASSLRISGANVLTF. The CDR3 nucleotides read TGTGCCAGCAGCTTAAGAATCTCTGGGGCCAACGTCCTGACTTTC.